Listed below are T cell receptor beta chains from one sample, sequenced in a study of blood T cells in healthy people across ages. TCRdb ran MiXCR on the 5' RACE reads and lists one entry per CDR3 protein. The sample includes nearly 1 million distinct CDR3 sequences, roughly 51% of them seen just once. The material sequenced was blood. These TCRs come from a woman aged 60 to 75 in good health. Both conserved end residues are part of each CDR3. Fields, in order: D gene, V gene, J gene, clone size, CDR3 protein, CDR3 DNA. The D gene is left open where the match is weak. Not every row has a clone size; where given, it reads once, few, many or a size class.

D: -
V: TRBV24-1
J: TRBJ2-3
size: -
CDR3: CATSGRMRTDTQYF
DNA: TGTGCCACCAGTGGTAGGATGCGCACAGATACGCAGTATTTT

D: TRBD2
V: TRBV28
J: TRBJ2-5
size: -
CDR3: CASSHNAGGEYNEQYF
DNA: TGTGCCAGCAGTCACAACGCGGGAGGAGAGTACAATGAGCAGTACTTC

D: -
V: TRBV28
J: TRBJ1-1
size: -
CDR3: CASRQMWNTEAFF
DNA: TGTGCCAGCAGACAAATGTGGAACACTGAAGCTTTCTTT

D: -
V: TRBV20-1
J: TRBJ1-5
size: -
CDR3: CSARVPGRNSNQPQHF
DNA: TGCAGTGCTAGAGTCCCTGGCAGGAATAGCAATCAGCCCCAGCATTTT

D: -
V: TRBV10-1
J: TRBJ2-7
size: few
CDR3: CASSESIGSYEQYF
DNA: TGCGCCAGCAGTGAGTCGATAGGATCCTACGAGCAGTACTTC

D: -
V: TRBV20-1
J: TRBJ2-1
size: few
CDR3: CSAPMTHNEQFF
DNA: TGCAGTGCTCCGATGACGCACAATGAGCAGTTCTTC

D: TRBD1
V: TRBV28
J: TRBJ2-4
size: few
CDR3: CASSPPGGASGIQYF
DNA: TGTGCCAGCAGTCCCCCAGGGGGCGCTTCCGGCATTCAGTACTTC

D: -
V: TRBV20-1
J: TRBJ2-7
size: once
CDR3: CKTGGYEQYF
DNA: TGCAAAACCGGGGGCTACGAGCAGTACTTC

D: -
V: TRBV7-9
J: TRBJ2-1
size: few
CDR3: CASRHDGEQFF
DNA: TGTGCCAGCAGACATGACGGTGAGCAGTTCTTC

D: -
V: TRBV6-1
J: TRBJ2-7
size: few
CDR3: CASSPQGSRETQYF
DNA: TGTGCCAGCAGTCCTCAGGGATCTCGGGAAACCCAGTACTTC

D: -
V: TRBV4-2
J: TRBJ2-7
size: -
CDR3: CASSHVTSGGYEQYF
DNA: TGTGCCAGCAGCCACGTGACTAGTGGCGGCTACGAGCAGTACTTC

D: TRBD2
V: TRBV29-1
J: TRBJ2-7
size: -
CDR3: CSVKPGGYEQYF
DNA: TGCAGCGTTAAACCGGGAGGTTATGAGCAGTACTTC

D: TRBD2
V: TRBV12-3/TRBV12-4
J: TRBJ2-1
size: -
CDR3: CASSQREGLQEQFF
DNA: TGTGCCAGCAGTCAGCGGGAGGGTCTACAGGAGCAGTTCTTC

D: TRBD1
V: TRBV25-1
J: TRBJ2-1
size: -
CDR3: CASSERGQKDEQFF
DNA: TGTGCCAGCAGTGAAAGGGGACAGAAGGATGAGCAGTTCTTC

D: TRBD2
V: TRBV5-1
J: TRBJ2-3
size: many
CDR3: CASREGRSNTDTQYF
DNA: TGCGCATCCAGGGAGGGACGGAGTAACACAGATACGCAGTATTTT

D: TRBD1
V: TRBV12-3/TRBV12-4
J: TRBJ2-4
size: few
CDR3: CASSTAKDRVEFDIQYF
DNA: TGTGCCAGCAGTACAGCTAAGGACAGGGTCGAATTTGACATTCAGTACTTC

D: -
V: TRBV12-3/TRBV12-4
J: TRBJ2-2
size: -
CDR3: CASSLSLGWAAGDTGELFF
DNA: TGTGCCAGCAGTTTAAGTTTGGGATGGGCTGCCGGGGACACCGGGGAGCTGTTTTTT

D: TRBD2
V: TRBV6-2/TRBV6-3
J: TRBJ2-3
size: -
CDR3: CASSLTGTRWQYF
DNA: TGTGCCAGCAGTTTAACTGGGACTAGGTGGCAGTATTTT

D: TRBD2
V: TRBV15
J: TRBJ2-7
size: -
CDR3: CATSRDKLAGTYEQYF
DNA: TGTGCCACCAGCAGAGACAAACTAGCGGGAACCTACGAGCAGTACTTC

D: -
V: TRBV15
J: TRBJ2-7
size: -
CDR3: CATSRDGGASSYEQYF
DNA: TGTGCCACCAGCAGAGATGGGGGAGCGAGCTCCTACGAGCAGTACTTC

D: TRBD1
V: TRBV28
J: TRBJ1-2
size: few
CDR3: CASSLGLGTGRNYGYTF
DNA: TGTGCCAGCAGTTTAGGTCTTGGGACAGGGAGGAACTATGGCTACACCTTC

D: -
V: TRBV12-3/TRBV12-4
J: TRBJ1-5
size: -
CDR3: CASSPHSGNVQPQHF
DNA: TGTGCCAGCAGTCCGCATTCAGGGAATGTGCAGCCCCAGCATTTT

D: TRBD1
V: TRBV2
J: TRBJ2-4
size: once
CDR3: CATIPGQGAKNIQYF
DNA: TGTGCCACGATACCGGGACAGGGGGCCAAAAACATTCAGTACTTC

D: -
V: TRBV7-2
J: TRBJ2-5
size: many
CDR3: CASSLGADQETQYF
DNA: TGTGCCAGCAGCTTAGGAGCAGATCAAGAGACCCAGTACTTC

D: -
V: TRBV6-5
J: TRBJ2-5
size: -
CDR3: CASSYGRHNEQYF
DNA: TGTGCCAGCAGTTACGGGAGGCACAATGAGCAGTACTTC

D: -
V: TRBV4-1
J: TRBJ2-7
size: few
CDR3: CASSQGGGESYEQYF
DNA: TGCGCCAGCAGCCAAGGAGGGGGAGAATCCTACGAGCAGTACTTC

D: -
V: TRBV13
J: TRBJ2-7
size: -
CDR3: CASSSRDFSYEQYF
DNA: TGTGCCAGCAGCTCCCGGGACTTCTCCTACGAGCAGTACTTC

D: -
V: TRBV4-2
J: TRBJ2-1
size: -
CDR3: CASSQSASALNEQFF
DNA: TGTGCCAGCAGCCAGAGCGCTAGCGCCCTAAATGAGCAGTTCTTC

D: TRBD2
V: TRBV20-1
J: TRBJ2-5
size: -
CDR3: CSARETSRKTQYF
DNA: TGCAGTGCTAGAGAGACTAGCAGGAAGACCCAGTACTTC

D: -
V: TRBV14
J: TRBJ2-5
size: -
CDR3: CASSQEDSGTQYF
DNA: TGTGCCAGCAGCCAAGAAGACAGCGGGACCCAGTACTTC

D: -
V: TRBV2
J: TRBJ2-3
size: few
CDR3: CASSGQSETRTQYF
DNA: TGTGCCAGCAGTGGACAGAGTGAAACTCGTACGCAGTATTTT

D: TRBD2
V: TRBV30
J: TRBJ2-1
size: -
CDR3: CAWSTSVNEQFF
DNA: TGTGCCTGGAGCACTAGCGTCAATGAGCAGTTCTTC

D: -
V: TRBV5-1
J: TRBJ2-5
size: few
CDR3: CASSLGVRTASETQYF
DNA: TGCGCCAGCAGCTTGGGGGTCCGGACTGCTTCGGAGACCCAGTACTTC

D: -
V: TRBV7-2
J: TRBJ2-5
size: -
CDR3: CASSLSRLLAGRQETQYF
DNA: TGTGCCAGCAGCCTCTCCCGCCTCCTGGCGGGTCGACAAGAGACCCAGTACTTC

D: TRBD2
V: TRBV20-1
J: TRBJ2-7
size: -
CDR3: CSARTRGNYEQYF
DNA: TGCAGTGCAAGGACTAGGGGTAACTACGAGCAGTACTTC

D: -
V: TRBV28
J: TRBJ2-4
size: -
CDR3: CASSIRAWEQYF
DNA: TGTGCCAGCAGTATCCGGGCGTGGGAGCAGTACTTC

D: -
V: TRBV7-2
J: TRBJ1-4
size: -
CDR3: CASSVGLTNEKLFF
DNA: TGTGCCAGCAGCGTCGGGTTAACTAATGAAAAACTGTTTTTT

D: -
V: TRBV7-6
J: TRBJ1-1
size: few
CDR3: CASSPSRHEAFF
DNA: TGTGCCAGCAGCCCCAGTCGGCATGAAGCTTTCTTT

D: TRBD2
V: TRBV7-9
J: TRBJ2-7
size: -
CDR3: CASSLMTSGSYEQYF
DNA: TGTGCCAGCAGCTTAATGACTAGCGGCTCCTACGAGCAGTACTTC

D: TRBD2
V: TRBV20-1
J: TRBJ2-2
size: -
CDR3: CSARPSGRTGELFF
DNA: TGCAGTGCTAGGCCTAGCGGGAGGACCGGGGAGCTGTTTTTT

D: -
V: TRBV7-2
J: TRBJ2-1
size: few
CDR3: CASSLGRHYNEQFF
DNA: TGTGCCAGCAGCTTAGGGAGACATTACAATGAGCAGTTCTTC

D: TRBD1
V: TRBV5-1
J: TRBJ2-7
size: -
CDR3: CASSSLTGQGGEQYF
DNA: TGCGCCAGCAGCTCCCTAACGGGACAGGGTGGCGAGCAGTACTTC

D: TRBD2
V: TRBV5-5
J: TRBJ2-1
size: -
CDR3: CASSTSETGSQQFF
DNA: TGTGCCAGCAGTACTAGCGAGACGGGTAGCCAGCAGTTCTTC

D: -
V: TRBV28
J: TRBJ2-7
size: few
CDR3: CASSLWGTRLYEQYF
DNA: TGTGCCAGCAGTTTATGGGGAACTAGACTCTACGAGCAGTACTTC

D: -
V: TRBV20-1
J: TRBJ2-5
size: few
CDR3: CSARLVPGQYF
DNA: TGCAGTGCTAGACTGGTCCCGGGACAGTACTTC

D: -
V: TRBV7-2
J: TRBJ2-5
size: -
CDR3: CASSRKRIAESRIRETQYF
DNA: TGTGCCAGCAGCCGAAAGAGGATAGCGGAAAGCAGAATAAGGGAGACCCAGTACTTC

D: TRBD2
V: TRBV20-1
J: TRBJ2-1
size: -
CDR3: CSAMIGLATIYNEQFF
DNA: TGCAGTGCTATGATCGGACTAGCCACTATTTACAATGAGCAGTTCTTC

D: -
V: TRBV7-2
J: TRBJ1-1
size: -
CDR3: CASSLSGSGARMNTEAFF
DNA: TGTGCCAGCAGCTTATCGGGGTCAGGCGCAAGGATGAACACTGAAGCTTTCTTT

D: TRBD1
V: TRBV18
J: TRBJ2-2
size: -
CDR3: CALRGPNTGELFF
DNA: TGTGCCTTGAGGGGGCCGAACACCGGGGAGCTGTTTTTT

D: -
V: TRBV4-3
J: TRBJ2-3
size: few
CDR3: CASGVGSSVTDTQYF
DNA: TGCGCCAGCGGTGTGGGGAGTTCGGTCACAGATACGCAGTATTTT

D: -
V: TRBV4-1
J: TRBJ1-4
size: once
CDR3: CASSPHQSTDPERRPNEKLFF
DNA: TGCGCCAGCAGCCCCCACCAAAGTACAGATCCCGAGAGACGGCCTAATGAAAAACTGTTTTTT

D: -
V: TRBV24-1
J: TRBJ2-3
size: -
CDR3: CATSDLRQSADTQYF
DNA: TGTGCCACCAGTGATTTAAGGCAGTCCGCAGATACGCAGTATTTT